This is a list of T cell receptor beta chains from one sample in a study of PD-L1 blockade in urothelial cancer. Measured with immunoSEQ multiplex PCR; TCRdb has only the in-frame clones, and not every one. The sample holds about 82,000 clones, about 81% seen once. Sequencing was performed on PBMCs, taken around atezolizumab (anti-PD-L1) treatment. The receptors stem from a man in his 70s with urothelial cancer. The CDR3 runs from the conserved cysteine through the conserved F or W. The D gene is left open where the match is weak. Clone size is given for some rows only: seen once, a few or many times, or a class if the clone is expanded.

J | V | D | size | CDR3 | DNA
TRBJ2-7 | TRBV7-8 | . | . | CASSLAGGPYEQYF | TGTGCCAGCAGCTTAGCGGGGGGTCCCTACGAGCAGTACTTC
TRBJ1-1 | TRBV7-2 | . | . | CASSSLGATEAFF | TGTGCCAGCAGCTCCCTTGGAGCAACTGAAGCTTTCTTT
TRBJ1-3 | TRBV6-5 | . | . | CASSPETTWGNTIYF | TGTGCCAGCAGTCCTGAGACTACCTGGGGAAACACCATATATTTT
TRBJ1-1 | TRBV27 | . | . | CASSLRQETTEAFF | TGTGCCAGCAGTCTCAGACAAGAGACGACTGAAGCTTTCTTT
TRBJ1-5 | TRBV19 | . | many | CASSRQFRDQPQHF | TGTGCCAGTAGCCGACAGTTCCGTGATCAGCCCCAGCATTTT
TRBJ2-6 | TRBV5-4 | . | . | CASSPMAVTGANVLTF | TGTGCCAGCAGCCCGATGGCTGTTACTGGGGCCAACGTCCTGACTTTC
TRBJ2-6 | TRBV5-1 | . | . | CASSPLLIEAGANVLTF | TGCGCCAGCAGCCCACTCTTAATTGAGGCTGGGGCCAACGTCCTGACTTTC
TRBJ1-1 | TRBV5-1 | TRBD1 | . | CASSSTGGTEAFF | TGCGCCAGCAGCTCAACAGGGGGCACTGAAGCTTTCTTT
TRBJ1-1 | TRBV19 | . | . | CASGPPGRGAEAFF | TGTGCCAGTGGGCCGCCGGGACGGGGGGCTGAAGCTTTCTTT
TRBJ1-1 | TRBV4-2 | . | . | CASSQERFQNEAFF | TGTGCCAGCAGCCAAGAGCGGTTTCAGAATGAAGCTTTCTTT
TRBJ2-7 | TRBV7-8 | TRBD1 | . | CASSLAGTAYEQYF | TGTGCCAGCAGCTTAGCCGGGACAGCCTACGAGCAGTACTTC
TRBJ1-2 | TRBV6-5 | TRBD1 | . | CASSIQGADGYTF | TGTGCCAGCAGTATCCAGGGGGCGGATGGCTACACCTTC
TRBJ2-1 | TRBV5-6 | . | . | CASIPWALYNEQFF | TGTGCCAGCATCCCCTGGGCGCTTTACAATGAGCAGTTCTTC
TRBJ1-1 | TRBV19 | TRBD1 | . | CASIRTATGGEAFF | TGTGCCAGTATCAGGACCGCAACAGGGGGCGAAGCTTTCTTT
TRBJ1-1 | TRBV9 | . | . | CASSNSRENTEAFF | TGTGCCAGCAGCAATTCCAGGGAGAACACTGAAGCTTTCTTT
TRBJ1-1 | TRBV19 | . | . | CASSVRNGGFVNTEAFF | TGTGCCAGTAGTGTGCGGAACGGGGGATTTGTGAACACTGAAGCTTTCTTT
TRBJ1-2 | TRBV6-1 | TRBD1 | . | CASSIQTGNYGYTF | TGTGCCAGCAGTATTCAGACAGGGAATTATGGCTACACCTTC
TRBJ1-2 | TRBV19 | TRBD1 | . | CASSASRGQGGYTF | TGTGCCAGTAGTGCATCCCGGGGACAGGGAGGCTACACCTTC
TRBJ2-3 | TRBV5-1 | TRBD2 | . | CASSKLAGASDTQYF | TGCGCCAGCAGCAAGCTAGCGGGGGCTTCAGATACGCAGTATTTT
TRBJ2-5 | TRBV30 | . | . | CAWRVDTLYQETQYF | TGTGCCTGGAGGGTAGACACCCTGTACCAAGAGACCCAGTACTTC
TRBJ2-7 | TRBV10-3 | TRBD1 | . | CAISELGQGNYEQYF | TGTGCCATCAGTGAATTGGGACAGGGTAACTACGAGCAGTACTTC
TRBJ1-4 | TRBV7-9 | . | . | CASSSNGGGKLFF | TGTGCCAGCAGCTCCAATGGTGGCGGAAAACTGTTTTTT
TRBJ2-1 | TRBV10-3 | TRBD2 | once | CAISESGRAGNEQFF | TGTGCCATCAGTGAGTCGGGGAGGGCGGGGAATGAGCAGTTCTTC
TRBJ2-1 | TRBV18 | TRBD2 | . | CASSPPSGGADEQFF | TGTGCCAGCTCACCACCATCGGGAGGGGCCGATGAGCAGTTCTTC
TRBJ2-7 | TRBV18 | TRBD1 | . | CASSPPDRAGHEQYF | TGTGCCAGCTCACCACCGGACAGGGCCGGGCACGAGCAGTACTTC
TRBJ1-2 | TRBV19 | . | . | CASSAPPGVGYGYTF | TGTGCCAGTAGTGCTCCCCCGGGGGTCGGCTATGGCTACACCTTC
TRBJ2-7 | TRBV10-3 | . | . | CAISESGAGVDEQYF | TGTGCCATCAGTGAGTCGGGGGCGGGAGTAGACGAGCAGTACTTC
TRBJ2-1 | TRBV7-3 | . | . | CASSSLGDNEQFF | TGTGCCAGCAGCTCCCTCGGGGACAATGAGCAGTTCTTC
TRBJ1-2 | TRBV10-1 | TRBD1 | few | CASSESTGVYGYTF | TGCGCCAGCAGTGAGTCGACAGGGGTCTATGGCTACACCTTC
TRBJ1-2 | TRBV25-1 | . | . | CASSNPGYNYGYTF | TGTGCCAGCAGTAACCCGGGGTATAACTATGGCTACACCTTC
TRBJ1-5 | TRBV30 | . | . | CAWSVTGSVRQPQHF | TGTGCCTGGAGCGTTACAGGGAGTGTTCGTCAGCCCCAGCATTTT
TRBJ2-1 | TRBV5-4 | . | . | CASSLEPEVAEQFF | TGTGCCAGCAGCTTGGAACCAGAGGTGGCTGAGCAGTTCTTC
TRBJ2-3 | TRBV9 | TRBD2 | . | CASSSQGTSATDTQYF | TGTGCCAGCAGCTCCCAGGGGACTAGCGCCACAGATACGCAGTATTTT
TRBJ1-1 | TRBV7-9 | . | few | CASSLGGLSTEAFF | TGTGCCAGCAGCTTGGGGGGGCTTAGCACTGAAGCTTTCTTT
TRBJ1-1 | TRBV27 | . | . | CASSFQGANTEAFF | TGTGCCAGCAGTTTTCAAGGGGCGAACACTGAAGCTTTCTTT
TRBJ1-2 | TRBV6-1 | . | once | CASSEGVQGPSYTF | TGTGCCAGCAGTGAAGGTGTTCAGGGGCCAAGCTACACCTTC
TRBJ1-3 | TRBV12-2 | . | . | CASRLASRAGNTIYF | TGTGCAAGTCGCTTAGCAAGCAGGGCTGGAAACACCATATATTTT
TRBJ2-2 | TRBV7-2 | TRBD2 | . | CASSLSSGRLSGELFF | TGTGCCAGCAGCTTGTCTAGCGGGAGGCTCTCCGGGGAGCTGTTTTTT
TRBJ1-5 | TRBV16 | TRBD1 | few | CASSRGQGYQPQHF | TGTGCCAGCAGCCGGGGACAGGGCTATCAGCCCCAGCATTTT
TRBJ1-2 | TRBV19 | TRBD1 | . | CASSTGTGEDYGYTF | TGTGCCAGTAGTACTGGGACAGGGGAAGACTATGGCTACACCTTC
TRBJ2-1 | TRBV7-3 | TRBD1 | . | CASSPVGTGAYNEQFF | TGTGCCAGCAGCCCTGTAGGGACAGGAGCCTACAATGAGCAGTTCTTC
TRBJ2-1 | TRBV7-3 | TRBD2 | . | CASSIPTSGGRDEQFF | TGTGCCAGCAGCATACCGACTAGCGGGGGTCGGGATGAGCAGTTCTTC
TRBJ2-7 | TRBV7-9 | TRBD2 | . | CASSLWLAGPLSYEQYF | TGTGCCAGCAGCCTGTGGCTAGCGGGACCTCTTTCCTACGAGCAGTACTTC
TRBJ2-5 | TRBV11-2 | TRBD1 | . | CASSLGDRGLFGETQYF | TGTGCCAGCAGCTTGGGGGACAGGGGTCTTTTCGGAGAGACCCAGTACTTC
TRBJ1-1 | TRBV4-3 | . | . | CASSQDWANTEAFF | TGCGCCAGCAGCCAAGATTGGGCCAACACTGAAGCTTTCTTT
TRBJ1-2 | TRBV11-1 | . | few | CASSSGPDHYGYTF | TGTGCCAGCAGCTCGGGTCCCGATCACTATGGCTACACCTTC
TRBJ2-7 | TRBV19 | . | . | CASSISGSSYEQYF | TGTGCCAGTAGTATTAGCGGAAGCTCCTACGAGCAGTACTTC
TRBJ1-1 | TRBV19 | TRBD1 | . | CASTLQGESTEAFF | TGTGCCAGTACCTTACAGGGGGAAAGCACTGAAGCTTTCTTT
TRBJ1-2 | TRBV5-1 | . | . | CASSSRQSSYGYTF | TGCGCCAGCAGCTCTAGACAGTCTTCCTATGGCTACACCTTC
TRBJ1-2 | TRBV9 | TRBD1 | . | CASSRTGTEYGYTF | TGTGCCAGCAGCCGGACCGGGACAGAGTATGGCTACACCTTC
TRBJ2-3 | TRBV5-1 | . | few | CASSPERGTDTQYF | TGCGCCAGCAGTCCTGAGCGGGGCACAGATACGCAGTATTTT
TRBJ1-4 | TRBV29-1 | TRBD1 | . | CSVGQGVTNEKLFF | TGCAGCGTTGGACAGGGAGTAACTAATGAAAAACTGTTTTTT
TRBJ2-3 | TRBV7-3 | . | once | CASSISSTDTQYF | TGTGCCAGCAGCATTTCTAGCACAGATACGCAGTATTTT
TRBJ2-3 | TRBV4-2 | TRBD2 | . | CASSQDPGLAADTQYF | TGTGCCAGCAGCCAAGATCCGGGACTAGCGGCAGATACGCAGTATTTT